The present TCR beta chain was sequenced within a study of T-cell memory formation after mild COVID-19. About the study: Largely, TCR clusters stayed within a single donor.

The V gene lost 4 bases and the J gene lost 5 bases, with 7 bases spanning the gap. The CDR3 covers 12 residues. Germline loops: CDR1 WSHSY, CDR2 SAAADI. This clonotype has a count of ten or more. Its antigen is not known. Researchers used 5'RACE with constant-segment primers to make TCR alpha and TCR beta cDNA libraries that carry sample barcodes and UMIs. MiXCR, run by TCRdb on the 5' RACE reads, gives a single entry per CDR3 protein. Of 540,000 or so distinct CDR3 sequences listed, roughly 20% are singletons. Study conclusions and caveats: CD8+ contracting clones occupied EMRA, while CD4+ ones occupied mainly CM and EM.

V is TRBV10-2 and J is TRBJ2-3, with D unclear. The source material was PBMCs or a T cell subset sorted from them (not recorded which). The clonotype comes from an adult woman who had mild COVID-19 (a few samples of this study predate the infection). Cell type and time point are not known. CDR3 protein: CASSVKVDTQYF. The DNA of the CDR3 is TGCGCCAGCAGTGTAAAGGTAGATACGCAGTATTTT.